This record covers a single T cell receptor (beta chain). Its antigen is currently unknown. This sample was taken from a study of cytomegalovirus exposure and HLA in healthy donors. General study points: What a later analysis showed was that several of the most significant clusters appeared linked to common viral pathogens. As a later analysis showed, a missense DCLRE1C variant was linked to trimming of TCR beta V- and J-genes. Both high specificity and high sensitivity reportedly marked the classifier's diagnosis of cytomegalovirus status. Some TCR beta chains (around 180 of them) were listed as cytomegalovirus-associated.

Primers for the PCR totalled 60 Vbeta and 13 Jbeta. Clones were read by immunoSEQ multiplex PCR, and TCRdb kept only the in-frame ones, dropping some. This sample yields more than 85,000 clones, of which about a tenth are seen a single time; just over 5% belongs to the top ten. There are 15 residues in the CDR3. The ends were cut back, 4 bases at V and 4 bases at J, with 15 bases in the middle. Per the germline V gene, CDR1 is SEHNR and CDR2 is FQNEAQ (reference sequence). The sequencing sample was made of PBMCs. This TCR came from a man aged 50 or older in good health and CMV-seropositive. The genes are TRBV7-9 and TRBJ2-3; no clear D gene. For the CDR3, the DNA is TGTGCCAGCAGCTCCCTCGGTAGCACGGCAGATACGCAGTATTTT. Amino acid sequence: CASSSLGSTADTQYF.